The clone carrying this T cell receptor beta chain was seen only a few times. The antigen remains undetermined. The data originate from a study of CD8 T cells in ankylosing spondylitis. The study's findings and limits: The clones that were linked to disease were reported to be significantly enriched in matched synovial fluid samples from ankylosing spondylitis patients. There were earlier reports of some motif variants in reactive arthritis synovial fluid and blood.

V was trimmed by 4 bases and J by 4 bases, leaving 8 bases between them. The CDR3 sequence is 13 residues long. The germline V gene has CDR1 SGHVS and CDR2 FQNEAQ. Quantitative 5'-RACE with molecular barcodes generated TCR beta libraries. TCRdb reprocessed the 5' RACE reads via MiXCR and lists one record per CDR3 protein. The profile shows about 280,000 distinct CDR3 sequences, around 20% of them singletons. Sequencing input: blood, either unsorted or a sorted T cell fraction (not recorded which). The chain uses TRBV7-8 and TRBJ1-3; D is uncertain. The sequence came from a male donor with ankylosing spondylitis or in good health (not recorded which). The CDR3 protein is CASSSAVGNTIYF. As DNA, the CDR3 is TGTGCCAGCAGCTCCGCTGTCGGAAACACCATATATTTT.